This paragraph covers one T cell receptor (beta chain) sequence. The sample is drawn from a study of CD8+ T cells in alopecia areata. cDNA prepared by RNA extraction and subsequent reverse transcription served as the template for sequencing. Method: immunoSEQ multiplex PCR; TCRdb's copy keeps in-frame clones and lacks some. The table has fewer than 200,000 clones, just under 60% seen once; the top ten hold approximately 15%. The CDR3 covers 11 residues. Trimming shortened V by 6 bases and J by 14 bases, and 11 bases separated the two germline ends. Germline CDR1 reads MNHEY; CDR2 reads SVGAGI. The starting material was CD4+ T cells sorted from blood, obtained at week 0. The source is a human donor with alopecia areata. The rearrangement joins TRBV6-5 to TRBJ1-6, with no clear D. As DNA, the CDR3 is TGTGCCAGCAGCTCTCAATTCACCCTCCACTTT. Its protein product is CASSSQFTLHF.